This T cell receptor beta chain is from a study of technical replicates of blood from several donors. The germline CDR1 and CDR2 sequences are MNHNY and SVGAGI (reference sequence). The length of the CDR3 is 16 residues. V trimming: 0 bases; J trimming: 6 bases; junction bases outside the gene matches: 8. TCRdb keeps only in-frame clones here, not all; method: immunoSEQ multiplex PCR. The sample has tens of thousands of clones, approximately 90% seen once. This clonotype originated in a human donor in good health. The sequenced material came from T cells isolated from PBMCs. V gene TRBV6-6 combines with J gene TRBJ1-5, with 7 bases matching TRBD1. Written as DNA, the CDR3 is TGTGCCAGCAGTTACTCCCGACAGGGCCGGAGTCAGCCCCAGCATTTT. Translating it yields CASSYSRQGRSQPQHF.